The present T cell receptor beta chain was sequenced within a study of blood T cell repertoires in COVID-19. Study as a whole: The cDNA or gDNA used as material had been derived from T cells, B-cell-depleted T cells, or PBMCs.

The CDR3 runs to 14 residues. Looked up from germline, CDR1 is ENHRY and CDR2 is SYGVKD. V lost 10 bases and J 3 bases, leaving 16 bases between the germline ends. Only in-frame clones appear in the TCRdb table, and some are missing; sequencing was by immunoSEQ multiplex PCR. The data show approximately 87,000 clones, 80% to 90% seen once. V usage is TRBV10-3 and J usage is TRBJ1-5; D remains ambiguous. Material: peripheral blood. The origin of this receptor is a woman of 80 years or more with acute or convalescent COVID-19. The CDR3 DNA reads TGTGCCACCAAAGCCCAGGAAAACAATCAGCCCCAGCATTTT. Encoded protein: CATKAQENNQPQHF.